The clone carrying this TCR beta chain was counted ten times or more. Its matching antigen is unknown. This sample also contains other DNA sequences that code for the same CDR3. The record originates from a study of shared clonotypes between healthy human individuals. Study-wide background: Donors had three CD4 naive, three CD4 memory, two CD8 naive and one CD8 memory plate apiece.

General study findings and limits: Memory subsets generally showed lower estimated richness than naive subsets.

As originally analysed: ImmunoSEQ supplied junction-only sequences lacking quality scores, so filtering was different. TCRdb's table, derived via immunoSEQ multiplex PCR, lists solely in-frame clones and lacks some. D and trimming come from the DNA, and the V and J calls and clone size come from that table. Of about 2 million clones in the sample, 90% to 95% were seen once. Free of recent acute infections or vaccinations, the donors were healthy HIV-negative adults. Unmatched junction bases numbered 7, after V lost 0 bases and J lost 3 bases. This CDR3 spans 16 amino acids. Germline CDR1 LGHNA, CDR2 YSLEER.

Specimen: naive CD4+ T cells sorted from blood. As to subset: CD45RA+ positively selected. The V gene is TRBV4-3, the J gene TRBJ2-7; 8 bases agree with TRBD2. The TCR originated in a man aged 18 to 29 in good health. This CDR3 is CASSQDLGSGGYEQYF. CDR3 sequence (DNA): TGCGCCAGCAGCCAAGATCTGGGAAGCGGGGGCTACGAGCAGTACTTC.